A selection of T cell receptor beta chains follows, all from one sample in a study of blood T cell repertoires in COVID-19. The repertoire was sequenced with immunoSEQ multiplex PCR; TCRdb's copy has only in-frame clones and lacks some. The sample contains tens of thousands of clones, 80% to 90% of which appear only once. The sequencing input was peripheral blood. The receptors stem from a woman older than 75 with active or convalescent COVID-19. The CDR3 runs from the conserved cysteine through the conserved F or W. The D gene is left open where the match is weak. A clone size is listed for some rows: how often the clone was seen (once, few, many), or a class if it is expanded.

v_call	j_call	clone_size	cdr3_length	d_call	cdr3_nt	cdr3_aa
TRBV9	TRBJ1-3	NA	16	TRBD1	TGTGCCAGCAGCGTAGACAGGGGGCTATCTGGAAACACCATATATTTT	CASSVDRGLSGNTIYF
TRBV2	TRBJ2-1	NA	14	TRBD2	TGTGCCAGCAGTTGGCGGGGGGCTAGGAATGAGCAGTTCTTC	CASSWRGARNEQFF
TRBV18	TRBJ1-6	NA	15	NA	TGTGCCAGCTCACCTTCACAGGGAGTGGATTCACCCCTCCACTTT	CASSPSQGVDSPLHF
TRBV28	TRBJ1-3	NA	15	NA	TGTGCCAGCAGCCCCCGAGGCCGCTCTGGAAACACCATATATTTT	CASSPRGRSGNTIYF
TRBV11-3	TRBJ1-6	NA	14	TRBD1	TGTGCCAGCAGCTTTCAGGGGGTAAATTCACCCCTCCACTTT	CASSFQGVNSPLHF
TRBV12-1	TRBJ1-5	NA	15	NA	TGTGCCAGCAGTGTCGGGACAGTATGTTGTCAGCCCCAGCATTTT	CASSVGTVCCQPQHF
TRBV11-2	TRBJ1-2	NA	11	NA	TGTGCCAGCAGCGGGGGGGTTGGCTACACCTTC	CASSGGVGYTF
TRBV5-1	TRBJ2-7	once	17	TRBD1	TGCGCCAGCAGCTTGTCAAGATCCGGGACAGGTAACTACGAGCAGTACTTC	CASSLSRSGTGNYEQYF
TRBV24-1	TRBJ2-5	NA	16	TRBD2	TGTGCCACCAGTGATCCCGGGGGGGCCCTGGGAGAGACCCAGTACTTC	CATSDPGGALGETQYF
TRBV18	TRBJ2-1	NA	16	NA	TGTGCCAGCTCACCTCCGATAAGTTCCCGCGGCAATGAGCAGTTCTTC	CASSPPISSRGNEQFF
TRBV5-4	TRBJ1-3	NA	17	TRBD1	TGTGCCAGCAGCCCTACCGGGACAGGGCGTTCTGGAAACACCATATATTTT	CASSPTGTGRSGNTIYF
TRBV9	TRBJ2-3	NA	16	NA	TGTGCCAGCAGCGTAGGAGGGGGGGCTAGAGACGGTACGCAGTATTTT	CASSVGGGARDGTQYF
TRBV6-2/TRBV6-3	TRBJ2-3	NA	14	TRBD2	TGTGCCAGCAGTCGGGGGGACCGCACAGATACGCAGTATTTT	CASSRGDRTDTQYF
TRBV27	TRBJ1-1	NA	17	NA	TGTGCCAGCAGTACCACGAGGGGGAGACTAATGAACACTGAAGCTTTCTTT	CASSTTRGRLMNTEAFF
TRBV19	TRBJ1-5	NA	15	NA	TGTGCCAGTAGTTCGGCGGGGTATGGCAATCAGCCCCAGCATTTT	CASSSAGYGNQPQHF
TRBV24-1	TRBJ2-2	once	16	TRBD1	TGTGCCACCAGTGATCGCGACAGGGGAGGCACCGGGGAGCTGTTTTTT	CATSDRDRGGTGELFF
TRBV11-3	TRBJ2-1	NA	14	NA	TGTGCCAGCAGCTTAACGGGGGGCTCAAATGAGCAGTTCTTC	CASSLTGGSNEQFF
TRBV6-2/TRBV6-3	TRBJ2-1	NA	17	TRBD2	TGTGCCAGCAGTTACTCGCCCCCTAGCGGGGTCTACAATGAGCAGTTCTTC	CASSYSPPSGVYNEQFF
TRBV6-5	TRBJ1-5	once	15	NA	TGTGCCAGCAGTTACTCTAATCCGGGGAATCAGCCCCAGCATTTT	CASSYSNPGNQPQHF
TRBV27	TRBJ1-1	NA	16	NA	TGTGCCAGCAGTTTATATTACGGACAGTGGCTCACTGAAGCTTTCTTT	CASSLYYGQWLTEAFF
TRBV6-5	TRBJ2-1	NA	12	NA	TGTGCCAGCAGTTACAATCGCAGGGATCAGTTCTTC	CASSYNRRDQFF
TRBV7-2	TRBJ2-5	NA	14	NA	TGTGCCAGCAGCCCAATGGGAGTCCAAGAGACCCAGTACTTC	CASSPMGVQETQYF
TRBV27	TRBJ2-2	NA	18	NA	TGTGCCAGCAGTTTAAGGACAGCAAGGACGTCGAACACCGGGGAGCTGTTTTTT	CASSLRTARTSNTGELFF
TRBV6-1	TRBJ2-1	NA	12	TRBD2	TGTGCCAGCAGTGCGGGAGGGAATGAGCAGTTCTTC	CASSAGGNEQFF
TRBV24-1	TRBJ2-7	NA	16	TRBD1	TGTGCCACCAGTGATTCTCCGGGACAGGGTACCTACGAGCAGTACTTC	CATSDSPGQGTYEQYF
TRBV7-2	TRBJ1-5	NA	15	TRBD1	TGTGCCAGCAGCTCTCGGACAGGAATAAATCAGCCCCAGCATTTT	CASSSRTGINQPQHF
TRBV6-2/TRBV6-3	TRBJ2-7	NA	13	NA	TGTGCCAGCAGTTATGGCGGGGTCTACGAGCAGTACTTC	CASSYGGVYEQYF
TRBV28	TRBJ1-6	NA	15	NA	TGTGCCAGCAGTTTTGCGGGGTCCTATAATTCACCCCTCCACTTT	CASSFAGSYNSPLHF
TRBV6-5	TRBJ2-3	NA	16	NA	TGTGCCAGCAGTTACCCTGACAAGGCCATCGGAGATACGCAGTATTTT	CASSYPDKAIGDTQYF
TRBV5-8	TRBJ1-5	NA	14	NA	TGTGCCAGCAGCTTGAGAGCAGGGAATCAGCCCCAGCATTTT	CASSLRAGNQPQHF
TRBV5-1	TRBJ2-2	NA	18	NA	TGCGCCAGCAGCTTGGCCGTAGTCAATCCCTTACGCACCGGGGAGCTGTTTTTT	CASSLAVVNPLRTGELFF
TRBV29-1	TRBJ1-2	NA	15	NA	TGCAGCGTTCGCGGGGGGACCCCTTTTAACTATGGCTACACCTTC	CSVRGGTPFNYGYTF
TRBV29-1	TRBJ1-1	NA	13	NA	TGCAGCGTTGAACGAGGACAGAACACTGAAGCTTTCTTT	CSVERGQNTEAFF
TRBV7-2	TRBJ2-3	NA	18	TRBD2	TGTGCCAGCAGCTTACGAACACTAGCGGGGGCTAGCACAGATACGCAGTATTTT	CASSLRTLAGASTDTQYF
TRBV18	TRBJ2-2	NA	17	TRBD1	TGTGCCAGCTCACTTTATACCGGGACAGCAAGTCCCGGGGAGCTGTTTTTT	CASSLYTGTASPGELFF
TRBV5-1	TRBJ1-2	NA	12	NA	TGCGCCAGCAGTCAGGCCAATTATGGCTACACCTTC	CASSQANYGYTF
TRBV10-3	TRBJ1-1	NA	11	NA	TGTGCCATCAGGGCGAACACTGAAGCTTTCTTT	CAIRANTEAFF
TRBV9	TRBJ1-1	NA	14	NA	TGTGCCAGCAGCGTAGTTAGGGGCTCCACTGAAGCTTTCTTT	CASSVVRGSTEAFF
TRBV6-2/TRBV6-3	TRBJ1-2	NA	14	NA	TGTGCCAGCAGTTACTCGGCACAACACTATGGCTACACCTTC	CASSYSAQHYGYTF
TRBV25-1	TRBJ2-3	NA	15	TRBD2	TGTGCCAGCAGTGAAGCGGGGGACCGCACAGATACGCAGTATTTT	CASSEAGDRTDTQYF
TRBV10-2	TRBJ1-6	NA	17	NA	TGCGCCAGCAGTAAAAACTCAGGAAGCTCCTATAATTCACCCCTCCACTTT	CASSKNSGSSYNSPLHF
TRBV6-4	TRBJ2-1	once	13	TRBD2	TGTGCCAGCAGCATGACTAGCATCAATGAGCAGTTCTTC	CASSMTSINEQFF
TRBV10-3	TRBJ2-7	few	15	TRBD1	TGTGCCATCAGTAAAGGGACAGGGTGGTCCTACGAGCAGTACTTC	CAISKGTGWSYEQYF
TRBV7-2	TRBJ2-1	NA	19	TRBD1	TGTGCCAGCAGCTTAGTAGGACAGGGGCGCCTGGGAGCTTTTGATGAGCAGTTCTTC	CASSLVGQGRLGAFDEQFF
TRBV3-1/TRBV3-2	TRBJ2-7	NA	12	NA	TGTGCCAGCAGCCAAGATTCGAGAGAGCAGTACTTC	CASSQDSREQYF
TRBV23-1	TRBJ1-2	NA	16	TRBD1	TGCGCCAGCAGCAGCGACCACAGGGGGCCTAGGTATGGCTACACCTTC	CASSSDHRGPRYGYTF
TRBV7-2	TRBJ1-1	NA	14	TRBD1	TGTGCCAGCAGCTGGGGGACAGTTGGAGCTGAAGCTTTCTTT	CASSWGTVGAEAFF
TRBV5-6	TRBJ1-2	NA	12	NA	TGTGCCAGCAGCTTCGAGTACTATGGCTACACCTTC	CASSFEYYGYTF
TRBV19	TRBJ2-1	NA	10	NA	TGTGCCAGTAGGGCGGGGGAGCAGTTCTTC	CASRAGEQFF
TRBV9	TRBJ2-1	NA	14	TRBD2	TGTGCCAGCAGCGTACGGGACTATCCCAATGAGCAGTTCTTC	CASSVRDYPNEQFF
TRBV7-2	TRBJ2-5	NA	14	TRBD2	TGTGCCAGCAGACCTCCTAGCGGGGGCCCGATGCAGTACTTC	CASRPPSGGPMQYF
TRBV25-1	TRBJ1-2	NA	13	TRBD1	TGTGCCAGCAGCTCCGGACAGGGCTATGGCTACACCTTC	CASSSGQGYGYTF
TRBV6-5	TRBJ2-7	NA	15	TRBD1	TGTGCCAGCAGACTAGAGGGGGCCCGAACCTACGAGCAGTACTTC	CASRLEGARTYEQYF